A selection of T cell receptor beta chains follows, all from one sample in a study of beta chain features in type 1 diabetes. The repertoire was sequenced with immunoSEQ multiplex PCR; TCRdb's copy has only in-frame clones and lacks some. The sample records hundreds of thousands of clones, about 14% being singletons. The sequenced sample was naive CD4+ T cells from blood. These receptors originate from a man between 18 and 35 years old with type 1 diabetes. CDR3s include the opening cysteine and the closing phenylalanine or tryptophan. A D gene is named only where the DNA matches it firmly. Part of the rows lack a size; the others show once, few, many or a class for expanded clones.

D gene,V gene,clone size,J gene,CDR3 DNA,CDR3 protein
NA,TRBV28,few,TRBJ2-1,TGTGCCAGCGGGGGGGCGTACAATGAGCAGTTCTTC,CASGGAYNEQFF
TRBD1,TRBV7-2,NA,TRBJ1-5,TGTGCCAGCAGCACCCGAGGAGGGGGCCCTGGTCAGCCCCAGCATTTT,CASSTRGGGPGQPQHF
NA,TRBV6-5,NA,TRBJ2-6,TGTGCCAGCACCCACATCCCCTCTGGGGCCAACGTCCTGACTTTC,CASTHIPSGANVLTF
NA,TRBV30,NA,TRBJ1-6,TGTGCCTGGAGTGTAGGGGGCTCCTATAATTCACCCCTCCACTTT,CAWSVGGSYNSPLHF
NA,TRBV30,few,TRBJ1-2,TGTGCCTGGAGTGAACCGGGACGGATTAACTATGGCTACACCTTC,CAWSEPGRINYGYTF
NA,TRBV7-2,NA,TRBJ2-5,TGTGCCAGCACCAGGGTCGAGACCCAGTACTTC,CASTRVETQYF
TRBD1,TRBV30,few,TRBJ1-5,TGTGCCTGGAGTGTAAGTTTGGGACAGCCGAATCAGCCCCAGCATTTT,CAWSVSLGQPNQPQHF
NA,TRBV6-5,NA,TRBJ1-5,TGTGCCAGCAGTTACTCGGAAGGGGCCCTATCTCAGCCCCAGCATTTT,CASSYSEGALSQPQHF
NA,TRBV27,NA,TRBJ1-2,TGTGCCAGCAGTCCCCGTGGGGGAATCGATGGCTACACCTTC,CASSPRGGIDGYTF
NA,TRBV5-1,NA,TRBJ2-7,TGCGCCAGCAGCTTGTCAGAGATCAACGAGCAGTACTTC,CASSLSEINEQYF
NA,TRBV5-1,NA,TRBJ2-1,TGCGCCAGCAGCTACCACGGGGCAGGGGACAATGAGCAGTTCTTC,CASSYHGAGDNEQFF
NA,TRBV29-1,few,TRBJ1-5,TGCAGCGTTGAGAGGGGGTATAAGGGTTATCAGCCCCAGCATTTT,CSVERGYKGYQPQHF
NA,TRBV25-1,NA,TRBJ2-4,TGTGCCACCCAACTGGCAGGGTCAAACATTCAGTACTTC,CATQLAGSNIQYF
TRBD1,TRBV27,few,TRBJ2-6,TGTGCCAGCAGTGACCCAGGACAGGGTCCATCTGGGGCCAACGTCCTGACTTTC,CASSDPGQGPSGANVLTF
NA,TRBV7-9,NA,TRBJ2-1,TGTGCCAGCAGCTTCGGGACCTACAATGAGCAGTTCTTC,CASSFGTYNEQFF
NA,TRBV7-9,NA,TRBJ1-2,TGTGCCAGCAGCTTAGGGGCGTCGGGCTACACCTTC,CASSLGASGYTF
TRBD2,TRBV7-2,NA,TRBJ2-7,TGTGCCAGCAGCCCAACTAGCGGGGGTCCGGGTGAGCAGTACTTC,CASSPTSGGPGEQYF
TRBD1,TRBV6-6,few,TRBJ2-7,TGTGCCAGCAGATCCGGGACAGGGAGCTCCTACGAGCAGTACTTC,CASRSGTGSSYEQYF
NA,TRBV5-1,few,TRBJ2-7,TGCGCCAGCAGCCCACTACTAGCTTCCGAGCAGTACTTC,CASSPLLASEQYF
NA,TRBV5-4,few,TRBJ2-3,TGTGCCAGCAGCTTGTTGGGAGTCGGCACAGATACGCAGTATTTT,CASSLLGVGTDTQYF
TRBD2,TRBV7-2,NA,TRBJ2-5,TGTGCCAGCAGCTTAGGTGGACTAGCGGGGGGGCGTCGAGAGACCCAGTACTTC,CASSLGGLAGGRRETQYF
NA,TRBV6-6,NA,TRBJ2-7,TGTGCCAGCAGCCACCCGCGGGCCAGACTCTCCTACGAGCAGTACTTC,CASSHPRARLSYEQYF
NA,TRBV25-1,once,TRBJ2-3,TGTGCCAGCAGTTGGCTAGTAGGGGGAGATACGCAGTATTTT,CASSWLVGGDTQYF
NA,TRBV4-1,NA,TRBJ2-2,TGCGCCAGCAGCCAAGACACCCTGAACACCGGGGAGCTGTTTTTT,CASSQDTLNTGELFF
NA,TRBV20-1,NA,TRBJ2-7,TGCAGTGCCACCTGGGGGATCGAGCAGTACTTC,CSATWGIEQYF
NA,TRBV10-3,few,TRBJ1-1,TGTGCCATCAGTGAGTCTGGGCGCACTGAAGCTTTCTTT,CAISESGRTEAFF
TRBD1,TRBV5-4,NA,TRBJ2-5,TGTGCCAGCAGCCGGGACAGACAAGAGACCCAGTACTTC,CASSRDRQETQYF
NA,TRBV7-2,NA,TRBJ2-3,TGTGCCAGCAGCTTACAATTGTCCCCGGGTACGCAGTATTTT,CASSLQLSPGTQYF
NA,TRBV7-2,NA,TRBJ1-4,TGTGCCAGCAGCTTAGCGGGGGACCCTACACGGGAAAAACTGTTTTTT,CASSLAGDPTREKLFF
TRBD1,TRBV30,NA,TRBJ1-5,TGTGCCTGGAGTGTACGGCAGGGGGTCAATCAGCCCCAGCATTTT,CAWSVRQGVNQPQHF
NA,TRBV18,NA,TRBJ1-1,TGTGCCAGCTCATCGGACAGCATGAACACTGAAGCTTTCTTT,CASSSDSMNTEAFF
NA,TRBV6-5,NA,TRBJ2-1,TGTGCCAGCACTGAGAGGACAGCGGAATACAATGAGCAGTTCTTC,CASTERTAEYNEQFF
NA,TRBV27,NA,TRBJ1-1,TGTGCCAGCAGTTTTGGGTATGAAGCTTTCTTT,CASSFGYEAFF